Sequencing of this TCR beta chain was carried out in a study of T cell responses to AZD1222 COVID-19 vaccine. Overall study findings and caveats: In a largely white British group with more females than males, clonal diversity was possibly underestimated. Spike-spanning, vaccine-associated CD4 TCRs were dominant at 160-218 and 743-854. Baseline serology detected seropositivity in only a handful of AZD1222 recipients.

Germline assignment: CDR1 MDHEN and CDR2 SYDVKM. This CDR3 has 12 amino acids. V was shortened by 8 bases and J by 8 bases, with 10 bases between the two germline ends. Investigators merged groups given second doses at roughly 4 or roughly 12 weeks. Concerning this clone: Its antigen is unidentified.

Libraries were prepared by immunoSEQ multiplex PCR; TCRdb keeps only in-frame clonotypes and omits some of them. The sample has some 130,000 clones, roughly 93% seen once. Sequencing used peripheral blood, obtained 28 days after the second AZD1222 dose. V and J are TRBV28 and TRBJ1-6; D not certain. The sequence came from an adult who received the AZD1222 COVID-19 vaccine. CDR3 amino acids: CASGGPYSPLHF. The CDR3 DNA is TGTGCCAGCGGAGGACCCTATTCACCCCTCCACTTT.